A single sample gave rise to the 27 T cell receptor beta chains below, sequenced in a study of sequential checkpoint blockade in melanoma. This sample's treatment: randomized to nivolumab then ipilimumab (arm A) or the reverse (arm B). Profiled with immunoSEQ multiplex PCR; TCRdb holds only in-frame clones, not every one. The sample gives approximately 5,200 clones, 70% to 75% of which show up once; about a quarter is in the top ten. The specimen comprised CD8+ T cells sorted from blood (inferred from file names), sampled from a patient given nivolumab and ipilimumab in sequence. These receptor sequences come from a human donor with melanoma.

V usage is TRBV6-5 and J usage is TRBJ2-5; D not certain. The CDR3 spans 13 residues. The germline V and J ends were trimmed by 0 bases and 1 base, with 3 bases remaining between them. CDR1 is MNHEY and CDR2 is SVGAGI in the germline V gene. This chain's CDR3 is CASSYSLQETQYF. DNA of the CDR3: TGTGCCAGCAGTTACTCTCTCCAAGAGACCCAGTACTTC.

The chain joins TRBV27 to TRBJ1-1; D perhaps matches TRBD1 (6 bases). The germline V gene encodes CDR1 MNHEY and CDR2 SMNVEV (reference sequence). This CDR3 spans 12 amino acids. With 5 bases removed from V and 4 bases from J, the gap between germline ends came to 8 bases. CDR3 amino acids: CASSRGGTEAFF. CDR3 nucleotide sequence: TGTGCCAGCAGTAGGGGGGGCACTGAAGCTTTCTTT.

The rearrangement uses TRBV9 and TRBJ2-2; TRBD1 matches at 9 bases. The germline V gene encodes CDR1 SGDLS and CDR2 YYNGEE. This CDR3 region has 20 residues. Trimming took 4 bases from V and 4 from J; bases not matched to a gene: 20. DNA of the CDR3: TGTGCCAGCAGCTACCGGACAGGGGACCCTTTTCCGTCGTCCACCGGGGAGCTGTTTTTT. Translating gives CASSYRTGDPFPSSTGELFF.

This sequence joins TRBV10-3 and TRBJ2-5, with 11 bases fitting TRBD2. Germline V gene sequence: CDR1 ENHRY, CDR2 SYGVKD. The ends lost 0 bases at V and 2 bases at J; junction bases unmatched: 2. This CDR3 is built from 16 residues. The CDR3 DNA reads TGTGCCATCAGTGAGTCGGTAGCGGGGGGGCAAGAGACCCAGTACTTC. Translated: CAISESVAGGQETQYF.

This clone showed up just a few times. The chain links TRBV4-1 to TRBJ2-1; TRBD1 is a possible D gene (5 bases). Trimming took 8 bases from V and 9 from J, leaving 17 bases between them. The CDR3 is 13 residues long. The germline CDR1 and CDR2 sequences are MGHRA and YSYEKL. The CDR3 nucleotides read TGCGCCAGCCGTCCCGGTTCTACAGGTGAGCAGTTCTTC. Its protein product is CASRPGSTGEQFF.

This clone qualifies as medium-sized (0.01 to 0.1%). The chain has TRBV6-1 and TRBJ1-6; D call uncertain. Per germline, CDR1 MNHNS and CDR2 SASEGT. The CDR3 length is 14 residues. Trimming cost V 1 base and J 8 bases, with 9 bases left between them. The CDR3 spells CASSEGPGYSPLHF. DNA of the CDR3: TGTGCCAGCAGTGAAGGTCCAGGCTATTCACCCCTCCACTTT.

The V call is TRBV5-6, the J call TRBJ2-7, with D tentatively TRBD2 (6 bases). The length of the CDR3 is 14 residues. Germline values: CDR1 SGHDT, CDR2 YYEEEE. Trimming cost V 5 bases and J 7 bases, with 19 bases left between them. CDR3 DNA sequence: TGTGCCAGCAGTGACCCGGGACTCTCCGGGGAGCAGTACTTC. This encodes CASSDPGLSGEQYF.

The chain links TRBV18 to TRBJ2-1; 9 bases match TRBD1. Germline CDR1 reads KGHSH; CDR2 reads LQKENI. This CDR3 is 16 amino acids long. Trimming removed 4 bases from V and 2 bases from J; junction bases left unmatched: 6. The CDR3 protein is CASSLLQGAPYNEQFF. For the CDR3, the DNA is TGTGCCAGCTCACTTTTACAGGGGGCCCCCTACAATGAGCAGTTCTTC.

The chain carries TRBV14 and TRBJ1-5, with D unclear. Trimming removed 1 base from V and 4 bases from J, with 14 bases in between. The V gene's germline CDR1 is SGHDN and CDR2 FVKESK. This CDR3 comprises 16 residues. CDR3 nucleotide sequence: TGTGCCAGCAGCCAAGCTGAGTACTTCCCTAATCAGCCCCAGCATTTT. Translation gives CASSQAEYFPNQPQHF.

The V gene is TRBV2, the J gene TRBJ2-7; 8 bases are a match to TRBD1. Germline loops: CDR1 SNHLY, CDR2 FYNNEI. V shed 7 bases, J shed 3 bases, and the junction held 11 bases outside the gene matches. The CDR3 is 15 amino acids. The CDR3 nucleotides are TGTGCCAGCAAAGAACCGGGACAGGTGGACTACGAGCAGTACTTC. As protein: CASKEPGQVDYEQYF. Full variable domain (missing parts from reference TRBV2 and TRBJ2-7): EPEVTQTPSHQVTQMGQEVILRCVPISNHLYFYWYRQILGQKVEFLVSFYNNEISEKSEIFDDQFSVERPDGSNFTLKIRSTKLEDSAMYFCASKEPGQVDYEQYFGPGTRLTVT.

The chain carries TRBV19 and TRBJ2-1; 11 nucleotides agree with TRBD2. CDR3 length: 17 residues. V dropped 2 bases and J dropped 6; count of bases not matched to a gene: 9. Germline-derived CDR1 and CDR2 are LNHDA and SQIVND (reference sequence). CDR3 coding DNA: TGTGCCAGTAGTATAAACAGCCTAGCGGGAGGAGGCAATGAGCAGTTCTTC. Translation: CASSINSLAGGGNEQFF.

The J gene is TRBJ1-1, the V gene TRBV7-6, with D possibly TRBD1 on 6 matching bases. CDR1 and CDR2 (germline): SGHVS, FNYEAQ. V shed 2 bases and J shed 2 bases, with 12 bases lying between them. The CDR3 has 15 residues. CDR3 residues: CASSLQGHPNTEAFF. The CDR3 DNA reads TGTGCCAGCAGCTTACAGGGACATCCAAACACTGAAGCTTTCTTT.

This chain connects TRBV5-1 to TRBJ1-4; tentative D call: TRBD1 (5 bases). CDR1 is SGHRS, CDR2 YFSETQ, per germline. V shed 0 bases and J shed 0 bases, with 12 bases lying between them. This CDR3 is 17 amino acids long. The CDR3 DNA follows: TGCGCCAGCAGCTTGGACTCGGGGACTGCAACTAATGAAAAACTGTTTTTT. Translation: CASSLDSGTATNEKLFF.

This clone has just a few counts. The rearrangement uses TRBV19 and TRBJ1-3; weak D call: TRBD1 (5 bases). The length of the CDR3 is 14 residues. CDR1 is LNHDA and CDR2 is SQIVND in the germline V gene (reference sequence). Trimming took 3 bases from V and 0 from J, leaving 6 bases between them. CDR3 loop: CASSMTVSGNTIYF. CDR3 coding DNA: TGTGCCAGTAGTATGACAGTCTCTGGAAACACCATATATTTT.

The chain carries TRBV27 and TRBJ2-1, with 7 bases fitting TRBD2. V was pared by 10 bases and J by 9 bases, with 6 bases of the junction left unmatched. CDR3 length: 11 residues. Looked up from germline, CDR1 is MNHEY and CDR2 is SMNVEV (reference sequence). This CDR3 reads CAIWGGSEQFF. Written as DNA, the CDR3 is TGTGCCATCTGGGGGGGGTCTGAGCAGTTCTTC.

This chain links TRBV5-6 with TRBJ2-5; the match to TRBD2 covers 7 bases. Germline loops: CDR1 SGHDT, CDR2 YYEEEE. CDR3 length equals 14 residues. The V and J ends lost 4 bases and 0 bases, in that order; junction bases with no gene match: 3. The CDR3 DNA reads TGTGCCAGCAGCATCGGGGGGTACCAAGAGACCCAGTACTTC. It codes for CASSIGGYQETQYF.

This chain uses TRBV4-1 with TRBJ2-7, with a tentative D call TRBD2 (5 bases). V gave up 0 bases and J gave up 6 bases, with 9 bases separating them. The CDR3 totals 13 residues. Looked up from germline, CDR1 is MGHRA and CDR2 is YSYEKL. CDR3 in amino acids: CASSQEGGIEQYF. As DNA, the CDR3 is TGCGCCAGCAGCCAAGAAGGAGGAATCGAGCAGTACTTC.

The V gene is TRBV19, the J gene TRBJ2-7, with TRBD1 identical over 10 bases. The germline V gene encodes CDR1 LNHDA and CDR2 SQIVND (reference sequence). The junction had 11 bases not matched to a gene; V was cut back by 3 bases and J by 0 bases. The CDR3 covers 18 residues. CDR3 in amino acids: CASSIAGTGVESSYEQYF. Written as DNA, the CDR3 is TGTGCCAGTAGTATCGCCGGGACAGGGGTTGAGAGCTCCTACGAGCAGTACTTC.

This sequence joins TRBV5-8 and TRBJ2-1, with 10 bases identical to TRBD2. CDR3 length: 15 amino acids. The junction had 6 bases not matched to a gene; V was cut back by 5 bases and J by 4 bases. CDR1 is SGHTS and CDR2 is YDEGEE in the germline V gene. CDR3: CASSRGLAVYNEQFF. DNA of the CDR3: TGTGCCAGCAGTCGTGGACTAGCGGTTTACAATGAGCAGTTCTTC.

This clone was found once. The CDR3 DNA is TGCAGCGCCCAGGGTGGAGAAGCCTACGAGCAGTACTTC. It codes for CSAQGGEAYEQYF. J is TRBJ2-7 and V is TRBV29-1; possible D gene TRBD1, 5 bases. V was cut by 7 bases and J by 2 bases, with 15 bases left in between. Looked up from germline, CDR1 is SQVTM and CDR2 is ANQGSEA. CDR3 length: 13 amino acids.

The chain has TRBV27 and TRBJ2-7; TRBD2 matches 8 bases. J lost 7 bases, V lost 3 bases, and 5 bases had no gene match. Germline V gene lookup returns CDR1 MNHEY and CDR2 SMNVEV (reference sequence). This CDR3 has 13 amino acids. CDR3 nucleotides: TGTGCCAGCAGTTTTAGCGGGACTGGGGAGCAGTACTTC. It yields the protein CASSFSGTGEQYF.

The CDR3 sequence is CASSLLLPGTSSDNEQFF. The CDR3, as DNA: TGTGCCAGCAGCTTATTATTGCCAGGAACTTCCTCGGACAATGAGCAGTTCTTC. The chain joins TRBV7-8 to TRBJ2-1; no reliable D call. CDR1 is SGHVS and CDR2 is FQNEAQ in the germline V gene. Trimming shortened V by 2 bases and J by 5 bases, and 22 bases separated the two germline ends. This CDR3 comprises 18 residues.

The chain employs TRBV7-9 and TRBJ2-1; 9 positions match TRBD2. The CDR3 runs to 16 residues. Trimming cost V 1 base and J 8 bases; bases outside gene matches: 9. Germline V gene data show CDR1 as SEHNR and CDR2 as FQNEAQ (reference sequence). CDR3: CASSLVASGTIDEQFF. CDR3 in DNA: TGTGCCAGCAGCTTAGTGGCTAGCGGGACGATTGATGAGCAGTTCTTC.

This clone is classed as large. The CDR3 spells CASRAGEQYF. CDR3 in DNA: TGTGCCAGCAGGGCAGGCGAGCAGTACTTC. The chain recombines TRBV6-1 with TRBJ2-7; no reliable D call. V lost 6 bases to trimming and J lost 6 bases, with 6 bases between them. The CDR3 is 10 amino acids. Germline assignment: CDR1 MNHNS and CDR2 SASEGT.

This clone was counted a single time. The chain combines TRBV7-9 with TRBJ2-7, with D possibly TRBD1 on 6 matching bases. With 1 base removed from V and 1 base from J, the gap between germline ends came to 14 bases. Germline loops: CDR1 SEHNR, CDR2 FQNEAQ (reference sequence). The CDR3 is 16 amino acids. The CDR3 DNA follows: TGTGCCAGCAGCTTAGAGCAGGGGCTGAAATCCTACGAGCAGTACTTC. Translating gives CASSLEQGLKSYEQYF.

The chain couples TRBV29-1 to TRBJ2-3; D gene unclear. The V end was cut by 2 bases, the J end by 0 bases, with 15 bases between. CDR1 is SQVTM, CDR2 ANQGSEA, per germline. CDR3 length: 16 residues. The CDR3 region is CSVEQWASQSTDTQYF. CDR3 sequence (DNA): TGCAGCGTTGAACAGTGGGCCTCCCAAAGCACAGATACGCAGTATTTT.

There are a few counts of this clone. The V call is TRBV9, the J call TRBJ2-7, with D unclear. The ends were cut back, 4 bases at V and 3 bases at J, with 11 bases in the middle. Germline CDR1 and CDR2: SGDLS and YYNGEE. The CDR3 contains 13 residues. The chain's CDR3 is CASSPTAGYEQYF. The CDR3 DNA sequence: TGTGCCAGCAGCCCGACTGCCGGCTACGAGCAGTACTTC. Using reference TRBV9 and TRBJ2-7 for the parts outside the CDR3, the full variable domain is DSGVTQTPKHLITATGQRVTLRCSPRSGDLSVYWYQQSLDQGLQFLIQYYNGEERAKGNILERFSAQQFPDLHSELNLSSLELGDSALYFCASSPTAGYEQYFGPGTRLTVT.